Below are 15 T cell receptor beta chains sequenced from a single sample in a study of shared clonotypes between healthy human individuals. The repertoire was sequenced with immunoSEQ multiplex PCR; TCRdb's copy has only in-frame clones and lacks some. Of about 2.4 million clones listed, 93% are singletons. What was sequenced was naive CD4+ T cells from PBMCs. Noted subset: CD45RA+ positively selected. The receptor source for this set is a man aged 18 to 30 in good health. Some clones in this sample may be carry-over from other donors' samples.

The V gene is TRBV15, the J gene TRBJ2-7; D is perhaps TRBD2 (6 bases). This CDR3 is built from 15 residues. Germline V lookup: CDR1 LNHNV, CDR2 YYDKDF (reference sequence). V dropped 1 base and J dropped 5 bases, with 15 bases sitting between them. The CDR3 sequence is CATSRVGGSGDEQYF. CDR3 sequence (DNA): TGTGCCACCAGCAGAGTCGGAGGGAGTGGTGACGAGCAGTACTTC.

This sequence joins TRBV28 and TRBJ1-2, with a possible D match to TRBD1 (5 bases). Per germline, CDR1 MDHEN and CDR2 SYDVKM. This CDR3 has 15 residues. The V gene lost 5 bases and the J gene lost 0 bases, with 13 bases spanning the gap. The CDR3 DNA sequence: TGTGCCAGCAGTCTACAGACAGTTGCTAACTATGGCTACACCTTC. It is translated as CASSLQTVANYGYTF.

This clone was seen a single time. At one end, the junction sequence differs from germline, possibly due to a read error. The CDR3 loop is CASSQEPPGTSRARLF. In DNA, the CDR3 is TGTGCCAGCAGCCAAGAGCCGCCCGGGACTTCCCGGGCAAGGCTCTTC. The V gene is TRBV4-2, the J gene TRBJ2-1, with a tentative D call TRBD2 (6 bases). Germline V gives CDR1 LGHNA, CDR2 YNFKEQ. CDR3 size: 16 residues.

The rearrangement joins TRBV7-9 to TRBJ2-2; D remains unclear. Trimming cost V 2 bases and J 0 bases, with 13 bases left between them. Germline V gene data show CDR1 as SEHNR and CDR2 as FQNEAQ (reference sequence). This CDR3 has 17 residues. CDR3 amino acids: CASSLWFGPSNTGELFF. The CDR3 DNA reads TGTGCCAGCAGCTTATGGTTTGGGCCCTCGAACACCGGGGAGCTGTTTTTT.

This chain joins TRBV19 and TRBJ1-1; weak D call: TRBD1 (5 bases). The CDR3 extends over 15 amino acids. V was trimmed by 3 bases and J by 1 base, leaving 12 bases between them. Germline V gene lookup returns CDR1 LNHDA and CDR2 SQIVND (reference sequence). CDR3 amino acids: CASSIQGYPNTEAFF. The DNA of the CDR3 is TGTGCCAGTAGTATCCAGGGATATCCGAACACTGAAGCTTTCTTT.

This chain links TRBV2 with TRBJ2-1; the match to TRBD2 covers 7 bases. The V segment lost 7 bases and the J segment 9 bases; nucleotides outside the gene matches: 18. CDR1 is SNHLY and CDR2 is FYNNEI in the germline V gene. The CDR3 totals 16 residues. CDR3 DNA: TGTGCCAGCAAAGCCGGATTCCTCTGGGGGAGGGGTGAGCAGTTCTTC. It is translated as CASKAGFLWGRGEQFF.

The chain carries TRBV4-3 and TRBJ2-7; 8 nucleotides match TRBD2. The V gene end was trimmed by 1 base and the J gene end by 4 bases; junction bases not matched to a gene: 6. The germline V gene has CDR1 LGHNA and CDR2 YSLEER. The CDR3 extends over 15 amino acids. The CDR3, as DNA: TGCGCCAGCAGCCAAGCCCAGGGACTAGATTACGAGCAGTACTTC. Protein sequence: CASSQAQGLDYEQYF.

On this clone: Other nucleotide sequences from this sample produce the same CDR3. V gene TRBV18 combines with J gene TRBJ1-5; no clear D gene. The CDR3 has 14 amino acids. Germline assignment: CDR1 KGHSH and CDR2 LQKENI. The germline V and J ends were trimmed by 2 bases and 2 bases, with 7 bases remaining between them. CDR3 loop: CASSPSAGNQPQHF. CDR3 DNA sequence: TGTGCCAGCTCACCATCGGCAGGCAATCAGCCCCAGCATTTT.

The chain couples TRBV6-5 to TRBJ2-7; TRBD1 might be the D (6 bases). Germline loops: CDR1 MNHEY, CDR2 SVGAGI. The germline V and J ends were trimmed by 5 bases and 4 bases, with 12 bases remaining between them. The CDR3 runs to 13 residues. The CDR3 bases are TGTGCCAGCAGTCGACAGGCCACTTACGAGCAGTACTTC. Translated: CASSRQATYEQYF.

This chain connects TRBV7-3 to TRBJ2-6, with 11 positions matching TRBD2. The CDR3 extends over 18 amino acids. Looked up from germline, CDR1 is SGHTA and CDR2 is FQGTGA. Losses at the gene ends were 4 bases for V and 0 bases for J; bases not matched to a gene: 5. The CDR3 spells CASSWGLADYSGANVLTF. CDR3 coding DNA: TGTGCCAGCAGCTGGGGACTAGCGGATTACTCTGGGGCCAACGTCCTGACTTTC.

The chain joins TRBV28 to TRBJ1-4; TRBD1 matches 10 bases. The CDR3 covers 13 residues. V was pared by 6 bases and J by 14 bases, with 9 bases of the junction left unmatched. Germline V gene lookup returns CDR1 MDHEN and CDR2 SYDVKM. This CDR3 reads CASSPWDRGGLFF. The CDR3 DNA follows: TGTGCCAGCAGCCCCTGGGACAGGGGAGGTCTGTTTTTT.

The chain carries TRBV5-1 and TRBJ1-4, with D unresolved. V lost 3 bases, J lost 0 bases, and 15 bases lay in between. The germline gives CDR1 SGHRS, CDR2 YFSETQ. This CDR3 spans 17 amino acids. CDR3 amino acids: CASSSSPEDATNEKLFF. The CDR3, as DNA: TGCGCCAGCAGCTCGAGTCCAGAAGATGCAACTAATGAAAAACTGTTTTTT.

The chain employs TRBV27 and TRBJ1-2, with a possible D match to TRBD1 (5 bases). Trimming stripped 3 bases from V and 6 bases from J, with 11 bases between. This CDR3 region has 13 residues. Germline CDR1 is MNHEY and CDR2 is SMNVEV (reference sequence). CDR3 in DNA: TGTGCCAGCAGTTTGAGCAGGGCCCATGGCTACACCTTC. Residues: CASSLSRAHGYTF.

The chain's CDR3 is CASSRAGNYNEQFF. The CDR3 DNA reads as TGTGCCAGCAGCCGGGCCGGAAACTACAATGAGCAGTTCTTC. This chain joins TRBV27 and TRBJ2-1; D gene unclear. Germline CDR1 reads MNHEY; CDR2 reads SMNVEV (reference sequence). CDR3 length: 14 amino acids. Trimming took off 6 bases at V and 3 bases at J, with 12 bases between the two ends.

V is TRBV28 and J is TRBJ1-5, with a tentative D call TRBD1 (5 bases). Per the germline V gene, CDR1 is MDHEN and CDR2 is SYDVKM. Trimming pared 6 bases from V and 9 bases from J, leaving 12 bases between. The CDR3 is 12 amino acids. The CDR3: CASSSPGRPQHF. Here the CDR3 DNA reads TGTGCCAGCAGCTCCCCGGGGCGGCCCCAGCATTTT.